Sequencing of this TCR beta chain was carried out in a study of blood T cell repertoires in COVID-19. Study-level information: From T cells, B-cell-depleted T cells, or PBMCs came the material, which was cDNA or gDNA.

The CDR3 totals 15 residues. Germline V gene sequence: CDR1 LGHDT, CDR2 YNNKEL (reference sequence). V lost 1 base and J lost 6, with 15 bases in between. Original methodology: Nucleated cell number was recorded as an estimate derived from reference gene primer amplification. The assay was immunoSEQ multiplex PCR, and TCRdb's table has in-frame clones only and misses some. That table furnishes V, J and clone size, whereas the DNA furnished D and trimming. Of 250,000 to 300,000 clones detected, 75% to 90% appear once; the ten largest clones hold over 5.5%. Sequencing input: peripheral blood. This clonotype was obtained from a woman aged 50 to 60 with COVID-19, enrolled during active disease. The rearrangement uses TRBV3-1 (or the pseudogene TRBV3-2) and TRBJ2-5; D may be TRBD1 (6 bases). The CDR3 nucleotides read TGTGCCAGCAGCCAAGCAGGGGCCATCCTTCAGACCCAGTACTTC. Translated, it gives CASSQAGAILQTQYF.